This T cell receptor beta chain is drawn from a study of T cells in Graves' hyperthyroidism and ophthalmopathy. This clonotype showed up many times. TCR beta CDR3 sequences were amplified from RNA transcripts. Primed by the HTBI set, a first-round RT-PCR was run on the TCR CDR3. MiXCR was run by TCRdb on the multiplex PCR reads, yielding one entry per CDR3 protein. Of almost 600,000 distinct CDR3 sequences listed, over 11% are singletons. V was cut by 5 bases and J by 2 bases, with 16 bases left in between. The CDR3 extends over 16 amino acids. Germline CDR1 reads MNHNS; CDR2 reads SASEGT. The sequenced sample was blood. The chain is built from TRBV6-1 and TRBJ2-1, with D perhaps matching TRBD2 (6 bases). This sequence originates from a woman aged 25 to 39 with Graves' hyperthyroidism that later progressed to Graves' ophthalmopathy. The CDR3 reads CASSSGVPTTYNEQFF. The CDR3 DNA is TGTGCCAGCAGTTCGGGGGTTCCGACTACCTACAATGAGCAGTTCTTC.